A single sample is the source of the 3 T cell receptor beta chains below, sequenced in a study of cytomegalovirus exposure and HLA in healthy donors. The PCR used 60 Vbeta and 13 Jbeta primers. Produced via immunoSEQ multiplex PCR; TCRdb's table is partial and in-frame only. Here the sample spans 180,000 or so clones, around 80% being singletons. Sequencing was carried out using PBMCs. Receptors were obtained from a woman aged 18-29 years in good health and CMV-seronegative.

The chain links TRBV28 to TRBJ1-5; maybe TRBD1 (6 bases). CDR1 is MDHEN, CDR2 SYDVKM, per germline. This CDR3 region has 15 residues. Trimming took off 6 bases at V and 3 bases at J, with 15 bases between the two ends. CDR3 bases: TGTGCCAGCAGCTCTACACAGGGATACAATCAGCCCCAGCATTTT. Amino acids: CASSSTQGYNQPQHF.

Note on this clone: The same CDR3 also results from other DNA sequences found in this sample. V is TRBV7-9 and J is TRBJ2-7; possible D gene TRBD1, 6 bases. Per germline, CDR1 SEHNR and CDR2 FQNEAQ (reference sequence). The V and J ends lost 4 bases and 4 bases respectively, with 8 bases between them. The CDR3 is 12 residues long. CDR3 coding DNA: TGTGCCAGCAGCTCGACAGGATACGAGCAGTACTTC. Translating gives CASSSTGYEQYF.

The chain is built from TRBV19 and TRBJ2-6; possibly TRBD1 for D (5 bases). Per the germline V gene, CDR1 is LNHDA and CDR2 is SQIVND (reference sequence). The ends were cut back, 8 bases at V and 0 bases at J, with 11 bases in the middle. The CDR3 has 15 amino acids. The CDR3 coding sequence is TGTGCCAGTCGAGACAGAAGCTCTGGGGCCAACGTCCTGACTTTC. This encodes CASRDRSSGANVLTF.